The 11 T cell receptor beta chains listed next were all sequenced from one sample in a study of blood T cells in healthy people across ages. It was with a sample-barcoded 5' primer and a J-beta primer mix that a second PCR of about 6 to 11 cycles was run. TCRdb re-called the 5' RACE reads with MiXCR, one entry per CDR3 protein. The sample includes about 600,000 distinct CDR3 sequences, under 55% of them seen just once. Sequenced material: blood. All receptors derive from a man at least 80 years old in good health.

The chain's CDR3 is CASSLAVGSGVSYEQYF. CDR3 bases: TGTGCCAGCAGCTTAGCGGTCGGCAGCGGGGTCTCCTACGAGCAGTACTTC. The V call is TRBV7-2, the J call TRBJ2-7, with 7 bases matching TRBD2. CDR3 length: 17 amino acids. V lost 0 bases to trimming and J lost 0 bases; unmatched junction nucleotides: 8. Germline V gene lookup returns CDR1 SGHTA and CDR2 FQGNSA.

This clonotype came up a few times. The chain combines TRBV9 with TRBJ2-7; 9 nucleotides match TRBD1. In germline, CDR1 is SGDLS, CDR2 YYNGEE. V gave up 0 bases and J gave up 7 bases; unmatched junction bases: 8. The CDR3 runs to 15 residues. The CDR3 is CASSVGPGQGEEQYF. CDR3 DNA sequence: TGTGCCAGCAGCGTAGGACCGGGACAGGGAGAAGAGCAGTACTTC. The full variable domain, with the rest looked up from reference TRBV9 and TRBJ2-7, is DSGVTQTPKHLITATGQRVTLRCSPRSGDLSVYWYQQSLDQGLQFLIQYYNGEERAKGNILERFSAQQFPDLHSELNLSSLELGDSALYFCASSVGPGQGEEQYFGPGTRLTVT.

The chain carries TRBV5-1 and TRBJ2-7; D is undetermined. The DNA end is more similar to TRBJ2-5, so the J call may be wrong. This CDR3 has 14 residues. Germline CDR1 and CDR2: SGHRS and YFSETQ. The CDR3 DNA follows: TGCGCCAGCAGCTTTACCGCTGGTGACGGGACCCAGTACTTC. Protein sequence: CASSFTAGDGTQYF.

V usage is TRBV20-1 and J usage is TRBJ2-7; 10 bases fit TRBD1. Germline values: CDR1 DFQATT, CDR2 SNEGSKA (reference sequence). The CDR3 has 14 amino acids. V lost 4 bases and J lost 4; bases outside the gene matches: 7. CDR3: CSAKAGTGDYEQYF. DNA of the CDR3: TGCAGTGCTAAAGCCGGGACAGGGGATTACGAGCAGTACTTC.

The sample holds one count of this clonotype. This chain joins TRBV25-1 and TRBJ2-2; D may be TRBD1 (5 bases). V lost 5 bases and J 0 bases, leaving 13 bases between the germline ends. Germline-derived CDR1 and CDR2 are MGHDK and SYGVNS. CDR3 size: 16 residues. CDR3 nucleotides: TGTGCCAGCAGTCCCCAACGGACATCGAACACCGGGGAGCTGTTTTTT. Its translation is CASSPQRTSNTGELFF.

The chain has TRBV2 and TRBJ2-7, with a possible D match to TRBD1 (5 bases). The closer fit of TRBJ2-5 to the DNA end suggests the J call may be wrong. In germline, CDR1 is SNHLY, CDR2 FYNNEI. The CDR3 runs 14 residues. The CDR3 sequence: CASSERRVGETQYF. CDR3 nucleotides: TGTGCCAGCAGTGAACGCAGGGTTGGGGAGACCCAGTACTTC.

The CDR3 DNA reads as TGTGCCAGCAGTTCCGGACAGGGAGAAGGCCAAGAGACCCAGTACTTC. Amino acid sequence: CASSSGQGEGQETQYF. The rearrangement links TRBV12-3 or TRBV12-4 to TRBJ2-5; 8 nucleotides match TRBD1. The CDR3 covers 16 residues. V lost 4 bases to trimming and J lost 1 base; unmatched junction nucleotides: 8.

V and J are TRBV27 and TRBJ2-5; D is uncertain. Germline V lookup: CDR1 MNHEY, CDR2 SMNVEV (reference sequence). Trimming took 9 bases from V and 1 from J, leaving 3 bases between them. This CDR3 contains 10 residues. CDR3 nucleotide sequence: TGTGCCAGGCTCCAAGAGACCCAGTACTTC. Translated: CARLQETQYF.

A few counts support this clonotype. The V and J genes are TRBV29-1 and TRBJ2-1; tentatively, D is TRBD2 (6 bases). From germline, CDR1 is SQVTM and CDR2 ANQGSEA. V lost 4 bases and J lost 3, with 7 bases in between. This CDR3 spans 12 amino acids. The CDR3 is CSVGGVYNEQFF. The CDR3 DNA follows: TGCAGCGTTGGGGGGGTCTACAATGAGCAGTTCTTC.

This clonotype came up many times. The J gene is TRBJ2-1, the V gene TRBV5-1; TRBD1 aligns across 7 bases. The CDR3 extends over 14 amino acids. J lost 4 bases, V lost 3 bases, and 4 bases had no gene match. Germline V gives CDR1 SGHRS, CDR2 YFSETQ. In nucleotides, the CDR3 is TGCGCCAGCAGCTGGGGACAGCAATACAATGAGCAGTTCTTC. It yields the protein CASSWGQQYNEQFF.

The V call is TRBV6-2 or TRBV6-3, the J call TRBJ2-7; maybe TRBD1 (5 bases). V was shortened by 10 bases and J by 7 bases, with 20 bases between the two germline ends. In germline, CDR1 is MNHEY, CDR2 SVGEGT. CDR3 length equals 13 residues. CDR3 in amino acids: CATKTRPGWEQYF. Here the CDR3 DNA reads TGTGCCACCAAGACCAGACCAGGGTGGGAGCAGTACTTC.